Each of the 21 T cell receptor beta chains below was sequenced from the same sample in a study of CD8 T cells in Susac syndrome. RNA was extracted with the RNeasy kit, and a quantity of roughly 0.5 to 1 ug was reverse transcribed using random hexamers. TCRdb fed the immunoSEQ multiplex PCR reads into MiXCR, producing one record per CDR3 protein. The table includes around 170,000 distinct CDR3 sequences, 90% to 96% detected once. Sequenced material: CD4+ T cells from PBMCs. The receptors here all came from a human donor with Susac syndrome.

The rearrangement links TRBV20-1 to TRBJ2-2; D unclear. Trimming removed 6 bases at V and 0 bases at J, with 11 bases between. Germline values: CDR1 DFQATT, CDR2 SNEGSKA (reference sequence). The length of the CDR3 is 14 residues. The CDR3 sequence: CSATSRSNTGELFF. The CDR3 DNA reads TGCAGTGCCACATCGAGGTCGAACACCGGGGAGCTGTTTTTT.

CDR3 in amino acids: CSVPTGTNMGETQYF. CDR3 bases: TGCAGCGTTCCAACGGGAACCAACATGGGAGAGACCCAGTACTTC. This rearrangement joins TRBV29-1 to TRBJ2-5, with a weak D call TRBD2 (5 bases). The V end lost 5 bases, the J end lost 4 bases, and 20 bases lay between the germline ends. This CDR3 is built from 15 residues. Germline CDR1 reads SQVTM; CDR2 reads ANQGSEA.

The CDR3: CASSFQGNNSPLHF. Written as DNA, the CDR3 is TGTGCCAGCAGCTTTCAAGGAAATAATTCACCCCTCCACTTT. This chain uses TRBV7-9 with TRBJ1-6, with D unclear. Germline CDR1 SEHNR, CDR2 FQNEAQ (reference sequence). The CDR3 extends over 14 amino acids. Trimming stripped 3 bases from V and 5 bases from J, with 8 bases between.

The rearrangement links TRBV7-2 to TRBJ1-1, with TRBD1 as a possible D gene (5 bases). V lost 3 bases to trimming and J lost 6 bases, with 14 bases between them. Germline V gives CDR1 SGHTA, CDR2 FQGNSA. The CDR3 has 14 amino acids. The CDR3 spells CASSFSGISSEAFF. The CDR3 nucleotides are TGTGCCAGCAGCTTCTCAGGGATAAGCTCTGAAGCTTTCTTT.

This clonotype was detected once. The chain combines TRBV2 with TRBJ2-7, with D perhaps TRBD1 (5 bases). Germline CDR1 reads SNHLY; CDR2 reads FYNNEI. There are 12 residues in the CDR3. The V end lost 5 bases, the J end lost 1 base, and 6 bases lay between the germline ends. CDR3 in amino acids: CASSTGSYEQYF. Here the CDR3 DNA reads TGTGCCAGCAGTACAGGATCCTACGAGCAGTACTTC.

This chain connects TRBV5-4 to TRBJ2-5, with 10 bases that match TRBD2. Looked up from germline, CDR1 is SGHNT and CDR2 is YYREEE (reference sequence). J was trimmed by 2 bases and V by 4 bases; bases with no gene match: 8. This CDR3 is 16 amino acids long. The CDR3 sequence is CASSPKASGGQETQYF. Written as DNA, the CDR3 is TGTGCCAGCAGCCCAAAGGCTAGCGGGGGTCAAGAGACCCAGTACTTC.

The rearrangement uses TRBV27 and TRBJ2-1, with 8 bases that match TRBD2. V shed 2 bases and J 9 bases; nucleotides not matched to a gene: 6. Per germline, CDR1 MNHEY and CDR2 SMNVEV (reference sequence). The CDR3 has 14 residues. CDR3 bases: TGTGCCAGCAGTTTACTTAGCGGGATAGCTGAGCAGTTCTTC. Amino acids: CASSLLSGIAEQFF.

The chain employs TRBV29-1 and TRBJ1-1, with D possibly TRBD1 on 6 matching bases. V lost 7 bases and J 1 base, leaving 13 bases between the germline ends. This CDR3 is 13 amino acids long. CDR1 and CDR2 from the germline V gene are SQVTM and ANQGSEA. CDR3 region: CSAGQSRNTEAFF. For the CDR3, the DNA is TGCAGCGCTGGACAGTCCCGGAACACTGAAGCTTTCTTT.

CDR3 DNA: TGCGCCAGCAGCTTCGGGAGTCCGGCAGATACGCAGTATTTT. Encoded protein: CASSFGSPADTQYF. The V and J genes are TRBV5-1 and TRBJ2-3; perhaps TRBD2 as D (6 bases). CDR3 length equals 14 residues. Trimming took off 2 bases at V and 4 bases at J, with 11 bases between the two ends. Germline V lookup: CDR1 SGHRS, CDR2 YFSETQ.

The chain combines TRBV3-1 with TRBJ2-7; D ambiguous. V lost 1 base, J lost 3 bases, and 4 bases lay in between. The germline gives CDR1 LGHDT, CDR2 YNNKEL (reference sequence). The CDR3 runs to 12 residues. The CDR3 nucleotides are TGTGCCAGCAGCCAAGGGGGCTACGAGCAGTACTTC. As protein: CASSQGGYEQYF.

This chain joins TRBV29-1 and TRBJ2-4, with 9 positions matching TRBD1. The CDR3 loop spans 12 amino acids. From germline, CDR1 is SQVTM and CDR2 ANQGSEA. Losses at the gene ends were 7 bases for V and 9 bases for J; bases not matched to a gene: 7. CDR3 residues: CSARDRVSIQYF. The DNA for the CDR3 is TGCAGCGCCCGGGACAGGGTAAGCATTCAGTACTTC. Variable domain in full (rest from reference TRBV29-1 and TRBJ2-4): SAVISQKPSRDICQRGTSLTIQCQVDSQVTMMFWYRQQPGQSLTLIATANQGSEATYESGFVIDKFPISRPNLTFSTLTVSNMSPEDSSIYLCSARDRVSIQYFGAGTRLSVL.

CDR3 region: CASRRPGGGYEQYF. In DNA, the CDR3 is TGTGCCAGCAGGCGACCAGGGGGCGGCTACGAGCAGTACTTC. The chain combines TRBV12-3 or TRBV12-4 with TRBJ2-7; 8 nucleotides agree with TRBD1. V shed 6 bases and J 3 bases; nucleotides not matched to a gene: 7. CDR3 size: 14 residues.

Here the CDR3 DNA reads TGCAGTGCTAGTTACGACAGGGGATACGGCTACACCTTC. Encoded protein: CSASYDRGYGYTF. The rearrangement links TRBV20-1 to TRBJ1-2, with TRBD1 matching over 8 bases. Germline V gene data show CDR1 as DFQATT and CDR2 as SNEGSKA (reference sequence). This CDR3 contains 13 residues. V shed 3 bases and J 8 bases; nucleotides not matched to a gene: 8.

The V call is TRBV4-2, the J call TRBJ2-1; 14 bases line up with TRBD2. Germline CDR1 is LGHNA and CDR2 is YNFKEQ. The CDR3 runs 18 residues. Losses at the gene ends were 3 bases for V and 6 bases for J; bases not matched to a gene: 10. CDR3 residues: CASSQGTSGRRVGNEQFF. The CDR3 DNA sequence: TGTGCCAGCAGCCAGGGGACTAGCGGGAGAAGGGTGGGCAATGAGCAGTTCTTC.

V is TRBV9 and J is TRBJ2-7; D is unresolved. Germline CDR1 is SGDLS and CDR2 is YYNGEE. CDR3 size: 14 residues. V lost 0 bases and J lost 3, with 10 bases in between. This CDR3 is CASSVDQDLYEQYF. As DNA, the CDR3 is TGTGCCAGCAGCGTAGACCAGGACCTCTACGAGCAGTACTTC.

The chain has TRBV29-1 and TRBJ2-1, with 8 nucleotides matching TRBD2. Germline values: CDR1 SQVTM, CDR2 ANQGSEA. V dropped 4 bases and J dropped 4; count of bases not matched to a gene: 3. This CDR3 is built from 13 residues. The CDR3: CSVVGGAYNEQFF. DNA for the CDR3: TGCAGCGTTGTCGGGGGGGCGTACAATGAGCAGTTCTTC.

The genes are TRBV5-6 and TRBJ2-3; D may be TRBD2 (6 bases). The CDR3 runs 15 residues. The germline CDR1 and CDR2 sequences are SGHDT and YYEEEE. Trimming left V 1 base short and J 1 base short, with 10 bases between. The chain's CDR3 is CASSLWGEGTDTQYF. The CDR3 DNA reads TGTGCCAGCAGCTTGTGGGGGGAAGGCACAGATACGCAGTATTTT.

The CDR3 bases are TGTGCCAGCAGCTTAACGAACACCGGGGAGCTGTTTTTT. It encodes CASSLTNTGELFF. The chain has TRBV7-2 and TRBJ2-2, with D hard to call. Germline CDR1 SGHTA, CDR2 FQGNSA. The V gene lost 2 bases and the J gene lost 0 bases, with 1 base spanning the gap. CDR3 length: 13 amino acids.

This chain connects TRBV11-2 to TRBJ2-3; 7 bases map to TRBD1. Per germline, CDR1 SGHAT and CDR2 FQNNGV. Trimming took 1 base from V and 6 from J; bases not matched to a gene: 4. The CDR3 runs 14 residues. The chain's CDR3 is CASSLGGQVDTQYF. DNA of the CDR3: TGTGCCAGCAGCTTAGGAGGACAGGTTGATACGCAGTATTTT.

The table lists this clonotype with a count of one. The rearrangement links TRBV3-1 to TRBJ2-2; 7 positions agree with TRBD1. In germline, CDR1 is LGHDT, CDR2 YNNKEL (reference sequence). Trimming at V came to 1 base and at J to 2 bases, leaving 4 bases not matched to a gene. CDR3 length equals 16 residues. CDR3 in DNA: TGTGCCAGCAGCCAAGTGGGACAGCTTAACACCGGGGAGCTGTTTTTT. Residues: CASSQVGQLNTGELFF.

V usage is TRBV15 and J usage is TRBJ2-2, with D perhaps TRBD2 (6 bases). Germline values: CDR1 LNHNV, CDR2 YYDKDF (reference sequence). CDR3 length equals 16 residues. The V end lost 0 bases, the J end lost 1 base, and 9 bases lay between the germline ends. In DNA, the CDR3 is TGTGCCACCAGCAGAGAGGGTAGCGGGAACACCGGGGAGCTGTTTTTT. Translating gives CATSREGSGNTGELFF.